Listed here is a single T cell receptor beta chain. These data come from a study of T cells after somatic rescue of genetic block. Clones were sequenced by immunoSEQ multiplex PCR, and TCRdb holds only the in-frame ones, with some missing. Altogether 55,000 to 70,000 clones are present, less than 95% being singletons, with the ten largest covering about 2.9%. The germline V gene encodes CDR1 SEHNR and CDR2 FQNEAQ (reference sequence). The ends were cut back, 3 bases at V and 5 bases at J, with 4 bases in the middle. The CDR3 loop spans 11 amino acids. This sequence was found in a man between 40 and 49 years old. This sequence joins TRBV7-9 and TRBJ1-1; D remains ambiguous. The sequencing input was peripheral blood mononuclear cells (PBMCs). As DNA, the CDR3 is TGTGCCAGCAGCTTGAGTACTGAAGCTTTCTTT. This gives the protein CASSLSTEAFF.